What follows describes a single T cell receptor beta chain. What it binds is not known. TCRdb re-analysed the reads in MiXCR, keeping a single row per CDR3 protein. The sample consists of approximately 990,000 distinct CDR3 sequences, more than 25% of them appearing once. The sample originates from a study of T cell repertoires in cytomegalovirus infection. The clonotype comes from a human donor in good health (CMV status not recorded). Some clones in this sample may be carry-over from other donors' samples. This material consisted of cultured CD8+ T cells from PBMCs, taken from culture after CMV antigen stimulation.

CDR3 nucleotides: TGTGCCAGCAGCTTACAACAGGCCTTTTCCTACAATGAGCAGTTCTTC. Protein sequence: CASSLQQAFSYNEQFF. The chain recombines TRBV7-3 with TRBJ2-1, with TRBD1 as a possible D gene (5 bases). The germline V gene has CDR1 SGHTA and CDR2 FQGTGA. V was shortened by 2 bases and J by 1 base, with 12 bases between the two germline ends. The CDR3 runs to 16 residues.